The rows below give T cell receptor beta chains drawn from one sample of a study of blood T cell repertoires in COVID-19. Sequencing was performed with immunoSEQ multiplex PCR; in TCRdb, only in-frame clones are kept and a portion is missing. The table records tens of thousands of clones, 75% to 85% of them present only once. Source material: peripheral blood. The receptors come from a human donor in a cohort sampled during active COVID-19. Each CDR3 is given with its conserved first and last residue. Fields, in order: J gene, D gene, V gene, CDR3 protein. A D gene is named only where the DNA matches it firmly.

TRBJ1-1	.	TRBV5-1	CASSLDGDLVGDTEAFF
TRBJ1-3	.	TRBV5-1	CASSLGDSGNTIYF
TRBJ2-1	.	TRBV18	CASSPLGGSYNEQFF
TRBJ1-2	.	TRBV6-5	CASSHSELGDGYTF
TRBJ2-6	.	TRBV7-9	CASSTSGANVLTF
TRBJ2-2	.	TRBV7-2	CASSFMSTGELFF
TRBJ2-1	TRBD2	TRBV3-1/TRBV3-2	CASSYPGTSVFNEQFF
TRBJ2-5	TRBD1	TRBV28	CASRPGQAPQETQYF
TRBJ2-2	TRBD1	TRBV3-1/TRBV3-2	CASTLQGSTGELFF
TRBJ1-2	TRBD1	TRBV3-1/TRBV3-2	CASSQATGAGYGYTF
TRBJ2-1	TRBD2	TRBV19	CASSPGTSGRGGFF
TRBJ2-3	.	TRBV5-1	CASSLPGPRGNTQYF
TRBJ1-3	.	TRBV5-1	CASSLVGQGRSLSGNTIYF
TRBJ1-1	.	TRBV19	CASSKQNTEAFF
TRBJ1-2	TRBD1	TRBV19	CASSRAGGIYGYTF
TRBJ1-3	.	TRBV6-1	CASSEEGGGNTIYF
TRBJ2-7	TRBD2	TRBV6-1	CASSGFTSGNPYEQYF
TRBJ1-5	.	TRBV6-5	CASSSPGGQPQHF
TRBJ2-5	TRBD2	TRBV2	CASSAGLAGETQYF
TRBJ1-1	.	TRBV30	CAWSSLTPNTEAFF
TRBJ2-3	TRBD1	TRBV3-1/TRBV3-2	CASSHGTVTRDTQYF
TRBJ1-1	.	TRBV18	CASSPGVGQPPPTEAFF
TRBJ2-7	TRBD1	TRBV2	CASSESYGTAHLKQYF
TRBJ2-2	TRBD2	TRBV12-5	CASAWGGTGELFF
TRBJ1-1	.	TRBV6-5	CASSYSRLSNTEAFF
TRBJ2-3	.	TRBV6-6	CASSSLLVSDTQYF
TRBJ1-5	TRBD1	TRBV3-1/TRBV3-2	CASSQGDSSLRQPQHF
TRBJ1-1	TRBD1	TRBV15	CATSRGQGWEAEAFF
TRBJ1-6	.	TRBV3-1/TRBV3-2	CASSHEQGYNSPLHF
TRBJ1-6	.	TRBV6-6	CASSYGQAYNSPLHF
TRBJ2-7	TRBD1	TRBV5-1	CASSRTGDYEQYF
TRBJ2-1	.	TRBV7-9	CASSLSQDNNEQFF
TRBJ2-2	.	TRBV25-1	CASSDPQSGTGELFF
TRBJ1-1	TRBD1	TRBV19	CASRLGVQGFIMNTEAFF
TRBJ2-5	TRBD2	TRBV5-4	CASSLARGLGPETQYF
TRBJ1-4	.	TRBV6-5	CASNNRGSQEKLFF
TRBJ2-5	TRBD2	TRBV3-1/TRBV3-2	CASSQATSGGPETQYF
TRBJ1-2	.	TRBV5-4	CASSLRQGRNYGYTF
TRBJ2-5	TRBD1	TRBV4-3	CASSARTGPAQETQYF
TRBJ1-2	.	TRBV25-1	CASSESIRTLPQAGYTF
TRBJ2-3	TRBD2	TRBV7-6	CASSLRLAEGDTQYF
TRBJ2-7	TRBD1	TRBV2	CASRRDRGAGEQYF
TRBJ1-4	.	TRBV7-2	CASSARQATNEKLFF
TRBJ1-1	.	TRBV7-8	CASSTIGGGEAFF
TRBJ2-1	.	TRBV19	CASSITSSSEQFF
TRBJ2-3	.	TRBV29-1	CSVSGRGTQYF
TRBJ2-1	.	TRBV11-2	CASSSRQRSYNEQFF
TRBJ1-5	TRBD1	TRBV10-2	CASSASGGYQPQHF